This T cell receptor beta chain was retrieved from a study of radiotherapy plus CTLA-4 blockade in lung cancer. A note on this clone: Antigen: not known. A read error may produce the germline difference seen at one junction end.

It was focal radiation plus CTLA-4 blockade with ipilimumab that patients with chemo-refractory metastatic non-small-cell lung cancer received. Generated by immunoSEQ multiplex PCR, the TCRdb table keeps only in-frame clones and is missing some. The repertoire consists of tens of thousands of clones, with 63% occurring once and the leading ten covering less than 20%. Findings of the study overall: Best predicting response, reportedly, were early blood T cell clone dynamics, with interferon-beta. Expansion in blood of tumor-derived TCR clones was seen after radiotherapy plus ipilimumab.

There are 14 residues in the CDR3. CDR1 is MNHNS, CDR2 SASEGT, per germline. The sequence was obtained from a human donor with non-small cell lung cancer who had a partial response to radiotherapy plus ipilimumab. The chain recombines TRBV6-1 with TRBJ1-5, with a possible D match to TRBD1 (6 bases). The sample here was peripheral blood, taken from a patient treated with radiotherapy plus ipilimumab. This CDR3 is CASSIQGSSQPQHF. The CDR3 DNA reads as TGTGCCAGCAGCATACAGGGTAGCAGTCAGCCCCAGCATTTT.